The 6 T cell receptor beta chains below come from one sample, sequenced in a study of metastatic and nonmetastatic thyroid tumors (dated by TCRdb to the early 2020s). No patient had received any treatment before thyroid surgery. The library was prepared using PCR. The reads were generated on an Illumina HiSeq 4000. TCRdb reprocessed the public reads (quality trimming at Q25 with fastp, clone calling with MiXCR) and kept in-frame beta chains. The sample records 9,000 to 13,000 clones, roughly 28% of which are singletons. Over 7.5% of the sample belongs to the ten largest clones. The sequencing sample was made of tumor tissue. The source is a female donor with papillary thyroid cancer or a benign thyroid nodule (not recorded which). Some clones in this sample may be carry-over from other donors' samples.

V gene TRBV11-2 combines with J gene TRBJ2-7; 8 bases agree with TRBD1. The CDR3 covers 13 residues. Trimming cost V 5 bases and J 6 bases; bases outside gene matches: 6. Germline V gene sequence: CDR1 SGHAT, CDR2 FQNNGV. The CDR3 nucleotides are TGTGCCAGCAGCGCTCAGGGGGCGGGCGAGCAGTACTTC. Translating it yields CASSAQGAGEQYF.

The chain carries TRBV6-1 and TRBJ2-7; 7 nucleotides line up with TRBD1. Germline V gene data show CDR1 as MNHNS and CDR2 as SASEGT. The trim removed 6 bases at V and 5 bases at J, leaving 13 bases unmatched. The CDR3 is 15 amino acids. The CDR3, as DNA: TGTGCCAGCAGGGATAGACAGACAGGGTACCACGAGCAGTACTTC. It encodes CASRDRQTGYHEQYF.

The rearrangement uses TRBV11-2 and TRBJ2-1; TRBD2 aligns across 8 bases. The trim removed 1 base at V and 5 bases at J, leaving 4 bases unmatched. This CDR3 is built from 15 residues. From germline, CDR1 is SGHAT and CDR2 FQNNGV. The CDR3 reads CASSLVGGADNEQFF. CDR3 nucleotides: TGTGCCAGCAGCTTAGTCGGGGGGGCAGACAATGAGCAGTTCTTC.

V gene TRBV10-3 combines with J gene TRBJ2-2; TRBD2 aligns across 7 bases. This CDR3 contains 13 residues. The germline V gene encodes CDR1 ENHRY and CDR2 SYGVKD. V was pared by 8 bases and J by 4 bases, with 4 bases of the junction left unmatched. The CDR3 sequence is CAISGGGTGELFF. CDR3 in DNA: TGTGCCATCTCGGGGGGTGGCACCGGGGAGCTGTTTTTT.

This clone was seen only a few times. The V and J genes are TRBV28 and TRBJ1-2; D gene ambiguous. Germline V gene sequence: CDR1 MDHEN, CDR2 SYDVKM. Trimming took 2 bases from V and 8 from J, leaving 12 bases between them. This CDR3 contains 13 residues. Here the CDR3 reads CASSLNRRRGYTF. DNA for the CDR3: TGTGCCAGCAGTTTAAACCGACGACGAGGCTACACCTTC.

The chain carries TRBV19 and TRBJ1-3; D is uncertain. The CDR3 consists of 17 residues. Germline loops: CDR1 LNHDA, CDR2 SQIVND (reference sequence). Between the trimmed V and J ends, which lost 3 bases and 0 bases, there was a span of 15 bases. The CDR3 here is CASSIPTDYHSGNTIYF. The CDR3 region has the DNA TGTGCCAGTAGTATTCCGACCGATTATCACTCTGGAAACACCATATATTTT.